Sequencing of this T cell receptor beta chain was carried out in a study of T cell responses to AZD1222 COVID-19 vaccine. Germline V gives CDR1 MDHEN, CDR2 SYDVKM. There are 13 residues in the CDR3. Trimming removed 4 bases from V and 4 bases from J, with 10 bases in between. TCRdb's copy holds only in-frame clones and misses some; the assay was immunoSEQ multiplex PCR. The sample has 95,000 to 110,000 clones, just over 90% seen once; the top ten hold roughly 6.2%. For this clone: The antigen remains unidentified.

General observations from the study: Across the whole spike, CD4 TCRs peaked at regions 160-218 and 743-854. When two AZD1222 doses had been given, Spike-specific TCR breadth and depth rose.

The sequencing here drew on peripheral blood, taken 28 days after the second AZD1222 dose. The V gene is TRBV28, the J gene TRBJ1-1; no clear D. This receptor was identified in an adult who received the AZD1222 COVID-19 vaccine. CDR3 DNA: TGTGCCAGCAGTTCCGGGATGCGCACTGAAGCTTTCTTT. It yields the protein CASSSGMRTEAFF.